A selection of T cell receptor beta chains follows, all from one sample in a study of post-analysis software for immune sequencing data. MiXCR, applied by TCRdb to the PCR reads, yields one record per CDR3 protein. The sample has some 700,000 distinct CDR3 sequences, around 60% seen once; the top ten hold around 11%. Sequenced input: blood. The source is a girl aged 2 to 9 with multiple sclerosis. The CDR3 runs from the conserved cysteine through the conserved F or W. A D gene is named only where the DNA matches it firmly. Expanded clones get a size class; other rows say once, few or many, or leave the size out.

v_call	clone_size	j_call	d_call	cdr3_aa	cdr3_nt
TRBV25-1	-	TRBJ1-2	-	CASSGRGTFYGYTF	TGTGCCAGCAGTGGACGGGGCACATTCTATGGCTACACCTTC
TRBV28	-	TRBJ2-5	-	CASDPTSRRETQYF	TGTGCCAGCGACCCGACATCTAGGAGAGAGACCCAGTACTTC
TRBV24-1	-	TRBJ1-4	-	CATSGGPNEKLFF	TGTGCCACCAGTGGGGGGCCTAATGAAAAACTGTTTTTT
TRBV5-1	-	TRBJ2-7	-	CASSSGRWALQYF	TGCGCCAGCAGCTCGGGCAGGTGGGCGTTGCAGTACTTC
TRBV5-6	-	TRBJ2-1	TRBD1	CASSLAWDRGHYNEQFF	TGTGCCAGCAGCTTGGCCTGGGACAGGGGGCATTACAATGAGCAGTTCTTC
TRBV20-1	-	TRBJ2-3	TRBD2	CSASPIPGRGTDTQYF	TGCAGTGCTTCCCCGATACCAGGGAGGGGAACAGATACGCAGTATTTT
TRBV5-1	few	TRBJ2-5	TRBD1	CASSSTGGYETQYF	TGCGCCAGCAGCTCGACAGGGGGCTATGAGACCCAGTACTTC
TRBV11-3	-	TRBJ2-5	-	CASSPDLLETQYF	TGTGCCAGCAGCCCGGACCTACTAGAGACCCAGTACTTC
TRBV9	-	TRBJ2-5	TRBD2	CASSEAGGGGGETQYF	TGTGCCAGCAGCGAAGCGGGAGGGGGTGGAGGAGAGACCCAGTACTTC
TRBV7-2	-	TRBJ2-1	-	CASSSRSGSSYNEQFF	TGTGCCAGCAGCTCCCGTAGCGGAAGCTCCTACAATGAGCAGTTCTTC
TRBV5-5	-	TRBJ2-3	TRBD1	CASSSMDRAPDTQYF	TGTGCCAGCAGCTCCATGGACAGGGCGCCAGATACGCAGTATTTT
TRBV5-1	-	TRBJ1-1	-	CASSLGGGQAEAFF	TGCGCCAGCAGCTTGGGAGGGGGTCAGGCTGAAGCTTTCTTT
TRBV27	-	TRBJ1-4	TRBD1	CASSTGVWNEKLFF	TGTGCCAGCAGTACAGGGGTCTGGAATGAAAAACTGTTTTTT
TRBV6-4	-	TRBJ2-1	TRBD2	CASSAASGGYEQFF	TGTGCCAGCAGTGCGGCTAGCGGGGGTTATGAGCAGTTCTTC
TRBV29-1	-	TRBJ2-1	-	CSVPNFYNEQFF	TGCAGCGTCCCCAACTTCTACAATGAGCAGTTCTTC
TRBV5-1	-	TRBJ2-5	TRBD1	CASSLGIYRGIEIQYF	TGCGCCAGCAGCTTGGGGATTTACAGGGGCATAGAGATCCAGTACTTC
TRBV5-1	-	TRBJ2-7	TRBD2	CASSPGGGTYEQYF	TGCGCCAGCTCACCTGGGGGAGGGACCTACGAGCAGTACTTC
TRBV6-5	-	TRBJ2-4	-	CASSFGIGDIQYF	TGTGCCAGCAGTTTCGGGATAGGAGACATTCAGTACTTC
TRBV5-1	-	TRBJ1-1	-	CASSYSLRRDDTEAFF	TGCGCCAGCAGCTATTCCCTCAGGAGGGACGACACTGAAGCTTTCTTT
TRBV4-3	-	TRBJ2-5	-	CASSQDTAVQETQYF	TGCGCCAGCAGCCAAGATACAGCGGTCCAAGAGACCCAGTACTTC
TRBV10-3	few	TRBJ2-7	-	CAISGVYEGYEQYF	TGTGCCATCAGTGGTGTTTACGAGGGCTACGAGCAGTACTTC
TRBV20-1	-	TRBJ2-2	TRBD2	CSARGGSGSTNTGELFF	TGCAGTGCTAGAGGTGGTAGCGGGAGTACGAACACCGGGGAGCTGTTTTTT
TRBV20-1	few	TRBJ2-1	-	CSAPGPGGRAYNEQFF	TGCAGTGCTCCGGGACCTGGGGGAAGGGCCTACAATGAGCAGTTCTTC
TRBV5-1	-	TRBJ2-7	-	CASSLETGIAYEQYF	TGCGCCAGCAGCTTGGAGACAGGAATTGCCTACGAGCAGTACTTC
TRBV20-1	many	TRBJ2-5	-	CSARRWDQETQYF	TGCAGTGCTAGGCGGTGGGACCAAGAGACCCAGTACTTC
TRBV7-9	-	TRBJ2-7	-	CASSPTRDATREYEQYF	TGTGCCAGCAGCCCTACCCGTGACGCGACTAGGGAATACGAGCAGTACTTC
TRBV20-1	once	TRBJ2-5	-	CSALGGETQYF	TGCAGTGCTTTAGGGGGAGAGACCCAGTACTTC
TRBV7-9	-	TRBJ2-5	-	CASSLGQLNQETQYF	TGTGCCAGCAGCCTCGGCCAACTAAACCAAGAGACCCAGTACTTC
TRBV7-2	-	TRBJ1-2	TRBD1	CASSYSTGFDGYTF	TGTGCCAGCAGCTACTCGACAGGGTTCGACGGCTACACCTTC
TRBV5-1	-	TRBJ2-1	-	CASSLAEGQGDEQFF	TGCGCCAGCAGCTTGGCAGAGGGCCAGGGAGATGAGCAGTTCTTC
TRBV27	-	TRBJ2-7	TRBD1	CASSPGQQYYEQYF	TGTGCCAGCAGTCCGGGACAGCAATACTACGAGCAGTACTTC
TRBV29-1	few	TRBJ1-1	-	CSAPGTYNTEAFF	TGCAGCGCCCCCGGGACATATAACACTGAAGCTTTCTTT
TRBV29-1	few	TRBJ2-1	TRBD2	CSVSGRAPDEQFF	TGCAGCGTAAGCGGGAGGGCCCCTGATGAGCAGTTCTTC
TRBV11-2	-	TRBJ2-4	-	CASSFARGKNIQYF	TGTGCCAGCAGCTTTGCCCGGGGGAAAAACATTCAGTACTTC
TRBV7-8	few	TRBJ2-1	-	CASSLVQGHEQFF	TGTGCCAGCAGCTTAGTGCAGGGGCATGAGCAGTTCTTC
TRBV5-1	-	TRBJ2-1	TRBD2	CASSFVTGGPLDEQFF	TGCGCCAGCAGCTTTGTTACGGGAGGGCCGTTAGATGAGCAGTTCTTC
TRBV2	-	TRBJ1-2	-	CASRADSNYGYTF	TGTGCCAGCAGAGCCGACAGTAACTATGGCTACACCTTC
TRBV29-1	-	TRBJ2-5	-	CSVVGVVGQAETQYF	TGCAGCGTTGTAGGCGTTGTGGGACAAGCAGAGACCCAGTACTTC
TRBV6-2/TRBV6-3	-	TRBJ2-1	TRBD1	CASSYLTGGPHNEQFF	TGTGCCAGCAGTTATCTCACAGGGGGCCCCCACAATGAGCAGTTCTTC
TRBV5-1	-	TRBJ2-7	TRBD2	CASSLMERGRDEQYF	TGCGCCAGCAGCTTGATGGAGCGGGGTCGGGACGAGCAGTACTTC
TRBV20-1	few	TRBJ2-3	-	CSARDGASRGDTQYF	TGCAGTGCTAGAGATGGGGCCTCTAGGGGGGATACGCAGTATTTT
TRBV7-9	-	TRBJ2-3	-	CASSVGQIITDTQYF	TGTGCCAGCAGCGTCGGGCAGATCATCACAGATACGCAGTATTTT
TRBV7-2	-	TRBJ2-2	-	CASSPTPTGELFF	TGTGCCAGCAGCCCGACTCCCACCGGGGAGCTGTTTTTT
TRBV7-9	-	TRBJ2-1	-	CASSKDSAGQFF	TGTGCCAGCAGCAAAGACAGTGCCGGGCAGTTCTTC
TRBV3-1	-	TRBJ2-1	-	CASSTRVSYNEQFF	TGTGCCAGCAGCACCCGGGTTTCCTACAATGAGCAGTTCTTC
TRBV6-2/TRBV6-3	-	TRBJ2-7	TRBD2	CASSYSSGGRAHSYEQYF	TGTGCCAGCAGTTACTCGAGCGGCGGGAGGGCCCACTCCTACGAGCAGTACTTC
TRBV5-1	-	TRBJ2-5	TRBD2	CASSLASSGNAGQYF	TGCGCCAGCAGCTTGGCATCTAGCGGGAACGCCGGGCAGTACTTC
TRBV20-1	-	TRBJ1-5	-	CSARDPGGNQPQHF	TGCAGTGCTAGAGACCCGGGAGGCAATCAGCCCCAGCATTTT
TRBV6-5	-	TRBJ2-5	-	CASSLDRQTQYF	TGTGCCAGCAGTTTGGATAGACAGACCCAGTACTTC
TRBV6-6	-	TRBJ2-7	TRBD1	CASRRGQGYNEQYF	TGTGCCAGCAGACGAGGACAGGGGTACAACGAGCAGTACTTC
TRBV20-1	few	TRBJ2-5	-	CSASREGAETQYF	TGCAGTGCTAGTCGTGAAGGAGCGGAGACCCAGTACTTC
TRBV20-1	-	TRBJ2-6	TRBD1	CSAIDRAGANVLTF	TGCAGTGCTATTGACAGGGCTGGGGCCAACGTCCTGACTTTC
TRBV25-1	few	TRBJ1-2	-	CASSESGRTSGYTF	TGTGCCAGCAGTGAGTCAGGGAGGACGAGTGGCTACACCTTC